The rows below give T cell receptor beta chains drawn from one sample of a study of cytomegalovirus exposure and HLA in healthy donors. Profiling relied on immunoSEQ multiplex PCR, and the TCRdb table lists in-frame clones only, not all of them. The table lists around 150,000 clones, 72% of them singletons. The sequencing input was PBMCs. The receptors here all came from a man aged 50-60 years in good health and CMV-seropositive. CDR3s include the opening cysteine and the closing phenylalanine or tryptophan. A D gene is named only where the DNA matches it firmly. Part of the rows lack a size; the others show once, few, many or a class for expanded clones.

d_call clone_size j_call v_call cdr3_aa cdr3_nt
TRBD2 . TRBJ2-1 TRBV10-2 CASSEVRGGYNEQFF TGCGCCAGCAGTGAGGTGCGGGGGGGGTACAATGAGCAGTTCTTC
TRBD2 few TRBJ2-7 TRBV5-6 CASSLTSGRVREQYF TGTGCCAGCAGCTTGACAAGCGGGAGAGTGCGAGAGCAGTACTTC
. . TRBJ1-1 TRBV5-1 CASSFRGLGTEAFF TGCGCCAGCAGCTTCAGGGGTCTGGGCACTGAAGCTTTCTTT
. few TRBJ2-7 TRBV19 CASRGGFQPYEQYF TGTGCCAGTAGAGGAGGATTCCAACCATACGAGCAGTACTTC
. . TRBJ1-6 TRBV5-1 CASSPSSGGNSPLHF TGCGCCAGCAGCCCGTCGAGCGGGGGTAATTCACCCCTCCACTTT
TRBD2 . TRBJ2-7 TRBV5-1 CASSRDGSGASYEQYF TGCGCCAGCAGCCGGGACGGCAGCGGGGCCTCCTACGAGCAGTACTTC
TRBD1 once TRBJ2-1 TRBV7-9 CASSPTGKVYNEQFF TGTGCCAGCAGTCCGACAGGGAAGGTCTACAATGAGCAGTTCTTC
TRBD1 . TRBJ1-5 TRBV19 CASMDRGTMSNQPQHF TGTGCCAGTATGGACAGGGGGACTATGAGCAATCAGCCCCAGCATTTT
. . TRBJ2-6 TRBV5-1 CASSVGQSGANVLTF TGCGCCAGCAGCGTCGGACAGAGCGGGGCCAACGTCCTGACTTTC
TRBD1 . TRBJ2-7 TRBV6-6 CASSAGQGATEQYF TGTGCCAGCAGTGCGGGACAGGGGGCAACCGAGCAGTACTTC
. . TRBJ1-2 TRBV4-1 CASSQVQSMNYGYTF TGCGCCAGCAGCCAAGTCCAGTCCATGAACTATGGCTACACCTTC
TRBD1 . TRBJ2-2 TRBV7-8 CASSFLQGAPLGTGELFF TGTGCCAGCAGCTTCCTACAGGGGGCCCCCCTGGGGACCGGGGAGCTGTTTTTT
. . TRBJ1-1 TRBV18 CASSSDLNTEAFF TGTGCCAGCTCATCCGACTTGAACACTGAAGCTTTCTTT
TRBD1 once TRBJ2-1 TRBV29-1 CSVGDRYNEQFF TGCAGCGTGGGGGACAGGTACAATGAGCAGTTCTTC
. . TRBJ1-2 TRBV2 CASLRRGTGGYTF TGTGCCAGTTTGAGAAGGGGCACCGGGGGCTACACCTTC
. . TRBJ1-2 TRBV2 CASSEALHRGVKAGYTF TGTGCCAGCAGTGAAGCCCTACACCGCGGGGTTAAAGCGGGCTACACCTTC
. . TRBJ2-2 TRBV9 CASSVGRVGGELFF TGTGCCAGCAGCGTAGGACGGGTGGGCGGGGAGCTGTTTTTT
. . TRBJ2-2 TRBV27 CASMRKGELFF TGTGCCAGCATGAGGAAGGGGGAGCTGTTTTTT
. . TRBJ1-2 TRBV11-2 CASSLDSRERGYTF TGTGCCAGCAGCTTAGATTCGAGGGAGAGGGGCTACACCTTC
. . TRBJ1-3 TRBV19 CASSRTSSGNTIYF TGTGCCAGTTCCAGGACAAGCTCTGGGAACACCATATATTTT
TRBD2 few TRBJ2-1 TRBV5-6 CASSLEPSGAYNEQFF TGTGCCAGCAGCTTGGAACCTAGCGGAGCATACAATGAGCAGTTCTTC
. few TRBJ1-2 TRBV19 CAAGGPRGYTF TGTGCCGCTGGAGGGCCCAGAGGCTACACCTTC
. . TRBJ2-5 TRBV7-6 CASSLPSYPERETQYF TGTGCCAGCAGCCTCCCATCCTACCCCGAGCGAGAGACCCAGTACTTC
. . TRBJ2-1 TRBV11-3 CASSSRVNNEQFF TGTGCCAGCAGCTCCCGAGTGAACAATGAGCAGTTCTTC
TRBD2 few TRBJ2-2 TRBV6-1 CASSGSGRAVIGELFF TGTGCCAGCAGTGGGAGCGGGAGGGCCGTCATCGGGGAGCTGTTTTTT
TRBD1 . TRBJ2-7 TRBV27 CASSLDRVYPEQYF TGTGCCAGCAGTTTGGACAGGGTCTACCCGGAGCAGTACTTC
TRBD1 few TRBJ1-4 TRBV6-1 CASSRGREKLFF TGTGCCAGCAGCAGGGGGCGGGAAAAACTGTTTTTT
. . TRBJ1-4 TRBV5-6 CASSFMKSTNEKLFF TGTGCCAGCAGCTTTATGAAGTCAACTAATGAAAAGCTGTTTTTT